These T cell receptor beta chains were read from a single sample in a study of post-analysis software for immune sequencing data. One entry per CDR3 protein results from TCRdb running MiXCR on the PCR reads. The sample lists hundreds of thousands of distinct CDR3 sequences, roughly 58% occurring once. The specimen was blood. The origin of the receptors is a girl aged 5-17 years with multiple sclerosis. Each CDR3 is given with its conserved first and last residue. A D gene is named only where the DNA matches it firmly. Clone size is given for some rows only: seen once, a few or many times, or a class if the clone is expanded.

v_call,cdr3_length,j_call,d_call,clone_size,cdr3_aa,cdr3_nt
TRBV5-1,14,TRBJ1-2,TRBD1,once,CASSFRTGDEGYTF,TGCGCCAGCAGCTTCAGGACAGGGGACGAAGGCTACACCTTC
TRBV20-1,14,TRBJ2-3,.,few,CSASGGAATDTQYF,TGCAGTGCTAGTGGGGGAGCGGCAACAGATACGCAGTATTTT
TRBV5-1,16,TRBJ2-3,.,.,CASSSLQLAGSDTQYF,TGCGCCAGCAGCTCATTACAGCTGGCGGGGAGCGATACGCAGTATTTT
TRBV6-1,13,TRBJ1-2,.,.,CASSERGTRGYTF,TGTGCCAGCAGTGAAAGGGGGACGCGGGGCTACACCTTC
TRBV5-1,14,TRBJ1-5,.,.,CASSLDGGRQPQHF,TGCGCCAGCAGCTTGGATGGGGGGCGTCAGCCCCAGCATTTT
TRBV7-9,19,TRBJ2-7,TRBD1,few,CASSLVGVGQGPRSYEQYF,TGTGCCAGCAGCTTAGTTGGGGTAGGACAGGGGCCTCGTTCCTACGAGCAGTACTTC
TRBV6-6,13,TRBJ1-5,.,.,CASAGGTRQPQHF,TGTGCCAGTGCTGGAGGGACCAGGCAGCCCCAGCATTTT
TRBV7-6,15,TRBJ2-1,.,.,CASSPLRLPDNEQFF,TGTGCCAGCAGCCCCCTAAGATTGCCGGACAATGAGCAGTTCTTC
TRBV27,16,TRBJ2-7,TRBD2,few,CASSLLGLAGSYEQYF,TGTGCCAGCAGTTTACTGGGCCTAGCGGGATCCTACGAGCAGTACTTC
TRBV5-4,11,TRBJ2-5,TRBD2,.,CASSGGGTQYF,TGTGCCAGCAGCGGGGGGGGGACCCAGTACTTC
TRBV7-3,13,TRBJ2-3,.,.,CASSSQGEDTQYF,TGTGCCAGCAGCTCCCAGGGCGAGGATACGCAGTATTTT
TRBV20-1,16,TRBJ2-3,.,few,CSARDPGRRSTDTQYF,TGCAGTGCTAGAGACCCCGGACGCCGGAGCACAGATACGCAGTATTTT
TRBV12-3/TRBV12-4,17,TRBJ2-7,.,few,CASIFGPGDVLYYEQYF,TGTGCCAGCATCTTTGGACCCGGGGACGTTCTGTACTACGAGCAGTACTTC
TRBV12-3/TRBV12-4,13,TRBJ1-6,.,few,CASSFGVASPLHF,TGTGCCAGCAGTTTCGGGGTAGCTTCACCCCTCCACTTT
TRBV20-1,10,TRBJ1-1,.,.,CSARRAEAFF,TGCAGTGCTAGAAGGGCTGAAGCTTTCTTT
TRBV29-1,12,TRBJ2-5,.,.,CSGANAQETQYF,TGCAGCGGAGCGAATGCCCAAGAGACCCAGTACTTC
TRBV20-1,12,TRBJ2-7,.,.,CSANRLLRRQYF,TGCAGTGCTAACCGACTTCTACGAAGGCAGTACTTC
TRBV6-1,9,TRBJ2-1,.,few,CASSRWQFF,TGTGCCAGCAGCAGGTGGCAGTTCTTC
TRBV11-2,12,TRBJ2-3,.,.,CASSSVVRTQYF,TGTGCCAGCAGCTCGGTGGTCCGGACGCAGTATTTT
TRBV20-1,12,TRBJ1-2,.,.,CSSPGPLDGYTF,TGCAGTTCCCCCGGACCCCTGGATGGCTACACCTTC
TRBV29-1,12,TRBJ2-3,.,.,CSDEGGTDTQYF,TGCAGCGATGAAGGGGGGACAGATACGCAGTATTTT
TRBV12-3/TRBV12-4,16,TRBJ1-5,TRBD1,.,CASSRTGGMSNQPQHF,TGTGCCAGCAGCAGGACAGGGGGGATGAGCAATCAGCCCCAGCATTTT
TRBV25-1,16,TRBJ2-4,TRBD1,.,CASSEPGQLAKNIQYF,TGTGCCAGCAGTGAACCGGGACAGCTAGCCAAAAACATTCAGTACTTC
TRBV15,14,TRBJ2-7,.,.,CATSRGTLTREQYF,TGTGCCACCAGCAGAGGGACCTTAACTAGGGAGCAGTACTTC
TRBV20-1,14,TRBJ2-3,TRBD2,.,CSTTHRGVADTQYF,TGCAGTACTACGCACCGGGGGGTCGCAGATACGCAGTATTTT
TRBV3-1,15,TRBJ1-2,TRBD1,few,CASSTRTGYAYGYTF,TGTGCCAGCAGCACACGGACAGGGTACGCCTATGGCTACACCTTC
TRBV29-1,13,TRBJ2-7,.,.,CSVIIGGRYEQYF,TGCAGCGTTATCATCGGGGGCCGGTACGAGCAGTACTTC
TRBV15,14,TRBJ1-2,.,few,CATSYGGFDYGYTF,TGTGCCACCAGCTACGGGGGGTTCGACTATGGCTACACCTTC
TRBV27,15,TRBJ1-5,TRBD1,few,CASSPGTVSNQPQHF,TGTGCCAGCAGTCCCGGGACAGTTAGCAATCAGCCCCAGCATTTT
TRBV6-2/TRBV6-3,16,TRBJ1-6,.,.,CASRLMVLPYNSPLHF,TGTGCCAGCAGACTTATGGTACTCCCTTATAATTCACCCCTCCACTTT
TRBV2,15,TRBJ2-1,.,few,CASSGRDSSYNEQFF,TGTGCCAGCAGTGGGCGGGATAGCTCCTACAATGAGCAGTTCTTC
TRBV12-3/TRBV12-4,13,TRBJ2-7,TRBD1,.,CASRGQGVGEQYF,TGTGCCAGCAGGGGACAGGGGGTGGGCGAGCAGTACTTC
TRBV6-2/TRBV6-3,14,TRBJ1-1,.,.,CASSYSQTGPEAFF,TGTGCCAGCAGTTACTCCCAGACAGGCCCTGAAGCTTTCTTT
TRBV5-1,11,TRBJ2-7,.,.,CASSIDREQYF,TGCGCCAGCAGCATCGACCGCGAGCAGTACTTC
TRBV4-1,15,TRBJ1-5,TRBD1,.,CASSQGTGQNQPQHF,TGCGCCAGCAGCCAAGGGACAGGCCAGAATCAGCCCCAGCATTTT
TRBV9,13,TRBJ2-1,.,.,CASSGEQGLEQFF,TGTGCCAGCAGCGGTGAACAGGGACTCGAGCAGTTCTTC
TRBV5-1,14,TRBJ2-7,TRBD2,.,CASTGLAPSYEQYF,TGCGCCAGCACGGGACTAGCTCCCTCCTACGAGCAGTACTTC
TRBV6-5,17,TRBJ2-3,TRBD2,.,CASSYSIAGGPTDMQYF,TGTGCCAGCAGTTACTCGATAGCGGGAGGGCCCACAGATATGCAGTATTTT
TRBV14,17,TRBJ2-7,.,.,CASSHKFQGWSSYEQYF,TGTGCCAGCAGCCACAAATTTCAGGGTTGGAGCTCCTACGAGCAGTACTTC
TRBV5-1,16,TRBJ2-1,TRBD2,few,CASSSSGRAPYNEQFF,TGCGCCAGCAGCTCTAGCGGGAGGGCCCCCTACAATGAGCAGTTCTTC
TRBV7-2,18,TRBJ2-1,.,.,CASSLVSRGYSSYNEQFF,TGTGCCAGCAGCTTAGTATCCAGGGGATACAGCTCCTACAATGAGCAGTTCTTC
TRBV9,14,TRBJ2-7,.,.,CASSPAPVRDEQYF,TGTGCCAGCAGCCCAGCCCCCGTCCGGGACGAGCAGTACTTC
TRBV7-2,16,TRBJ2-1,TRBD2,.,CASSLRRTSGDLGQFF,TGTGCCAGCAGCTTAAGGCGGACTAGCGGGGACTTGGGGCAGTTCTTC
TRBV5-1,16,TRBJ2-3,TRBD1,few,CASSLGWTGGIDTQYF,TGCGCCAGCAGCCTAGGTTGGACAGGGGGTATAGATACGCAGTATTTT
TRBV5-6,15,TRBJ1-2,.,few,CASSPRGGEEYGYTF,TGTGCCAGCAGCCCCCGGGGAGGGGAGGAATATGGCTACACCTTC
TRBV18,16,TRBJ1-1,.,.,CASSPQLGEGNTEAFF,TGTGCCAGCTCACCTCAGTTGGGAGAGGGGAACACTGAAGCTTTCTTT
TRBV5-1,24,TRBJ1-2,.,once,CASSYREDSPLHFGNGTTNYGYTF,.
TRBV29-1,12,TRBJ2-5,.,.,CSAQGAGETQYF,TGCAGCGCCCAGGGCGCAGGGGAGACCCAGTACTTC
TRBV20-1,16,TRBJ2-5,TRBD2,few,CSARPPGGSGQETQYF,TGCAGTGCTAGACCCCCCGGGGGGAGCGGCCAAGAGACCCAGTACTTC